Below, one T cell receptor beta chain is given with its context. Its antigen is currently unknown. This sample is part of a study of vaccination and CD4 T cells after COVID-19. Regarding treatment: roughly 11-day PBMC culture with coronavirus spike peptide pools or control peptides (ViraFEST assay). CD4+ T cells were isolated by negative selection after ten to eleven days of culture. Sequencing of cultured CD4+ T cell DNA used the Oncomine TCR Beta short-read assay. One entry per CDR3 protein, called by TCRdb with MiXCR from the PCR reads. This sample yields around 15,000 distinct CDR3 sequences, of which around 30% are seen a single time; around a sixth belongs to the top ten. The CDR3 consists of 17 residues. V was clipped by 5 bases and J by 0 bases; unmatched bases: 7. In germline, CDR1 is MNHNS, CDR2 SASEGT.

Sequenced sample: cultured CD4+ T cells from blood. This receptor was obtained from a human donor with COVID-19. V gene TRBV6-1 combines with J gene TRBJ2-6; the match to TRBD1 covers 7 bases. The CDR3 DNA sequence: TGTGCCAGCAGTAACAGGGGCACCAACTCTGGGGCCAACGTCCTGACTTTC. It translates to CASSNRGTNSGANVLTF.